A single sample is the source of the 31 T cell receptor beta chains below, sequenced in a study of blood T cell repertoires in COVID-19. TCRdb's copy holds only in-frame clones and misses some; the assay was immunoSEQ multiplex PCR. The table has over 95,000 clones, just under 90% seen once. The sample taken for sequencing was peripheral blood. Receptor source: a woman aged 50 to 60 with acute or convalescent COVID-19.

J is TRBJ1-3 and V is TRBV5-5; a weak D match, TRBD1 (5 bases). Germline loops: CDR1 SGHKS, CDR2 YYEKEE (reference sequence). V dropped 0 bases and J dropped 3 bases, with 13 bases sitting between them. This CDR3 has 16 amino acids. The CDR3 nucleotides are TGTGCCAGCAGCTTGGTCCTGGGGCAGTATGGAAACACCATATATTTT. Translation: CASSLVLGQYGNTIYF.

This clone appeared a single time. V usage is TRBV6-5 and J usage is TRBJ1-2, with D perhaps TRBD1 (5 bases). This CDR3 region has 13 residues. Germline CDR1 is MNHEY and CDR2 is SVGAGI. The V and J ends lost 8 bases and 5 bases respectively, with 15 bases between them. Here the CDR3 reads CASEKGASYGYTF. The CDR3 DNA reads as TGTGCCAGCGAAAAAGGGGCTTCGTATGGCTACACCTTC.

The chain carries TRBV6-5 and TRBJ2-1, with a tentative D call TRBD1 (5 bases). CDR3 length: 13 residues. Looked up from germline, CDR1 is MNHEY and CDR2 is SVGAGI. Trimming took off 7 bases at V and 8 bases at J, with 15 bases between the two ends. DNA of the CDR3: TGTGCCAGCACCCGGGCAGGGATGGATGAGCAGTTCTTC. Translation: CASTRAGMDEQFF.

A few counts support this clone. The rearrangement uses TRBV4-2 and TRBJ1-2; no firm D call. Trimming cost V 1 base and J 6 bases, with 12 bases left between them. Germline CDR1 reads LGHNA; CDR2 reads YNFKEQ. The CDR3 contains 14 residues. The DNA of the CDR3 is TGTGCCAGCAGCCAAGGTCAGTGGGGAGATGGCTACACCTTC. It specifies CASSQGQWGDGYTF.

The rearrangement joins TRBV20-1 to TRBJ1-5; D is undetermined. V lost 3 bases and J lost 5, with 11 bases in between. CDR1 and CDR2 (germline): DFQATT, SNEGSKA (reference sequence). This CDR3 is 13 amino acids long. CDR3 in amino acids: CSASSVNHQPQHF. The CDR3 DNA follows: TGCAGTGCTAGTTCAGTGAACCATCAGCCCCAGCATTTT.

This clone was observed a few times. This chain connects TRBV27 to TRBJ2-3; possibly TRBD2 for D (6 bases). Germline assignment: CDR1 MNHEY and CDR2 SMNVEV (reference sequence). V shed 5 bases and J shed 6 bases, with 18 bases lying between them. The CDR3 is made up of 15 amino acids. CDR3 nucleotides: TGTGCCAGCAGTGACTGGAAGCGGGTGAAGGATACGCAGTATTTT. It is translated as CASSDWKRVKDTQYF.

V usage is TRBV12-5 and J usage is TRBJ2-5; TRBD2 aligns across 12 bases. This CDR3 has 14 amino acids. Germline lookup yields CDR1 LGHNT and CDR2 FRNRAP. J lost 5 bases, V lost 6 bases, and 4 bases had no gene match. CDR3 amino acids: CASGPTSGGETQYF. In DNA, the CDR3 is TGTGCTAGTGGCCCTACTAGCGGGGGGGAGACCCAGTACTTC.

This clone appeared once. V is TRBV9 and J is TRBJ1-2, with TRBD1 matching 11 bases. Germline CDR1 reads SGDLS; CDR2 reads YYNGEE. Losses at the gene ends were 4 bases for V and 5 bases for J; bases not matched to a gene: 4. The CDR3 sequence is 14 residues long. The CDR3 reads CASSPGQGAYGYTF. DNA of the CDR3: TGTGCCAGCAGCCCAGGACAGGGGGCTTATGGCTACACCTTC.

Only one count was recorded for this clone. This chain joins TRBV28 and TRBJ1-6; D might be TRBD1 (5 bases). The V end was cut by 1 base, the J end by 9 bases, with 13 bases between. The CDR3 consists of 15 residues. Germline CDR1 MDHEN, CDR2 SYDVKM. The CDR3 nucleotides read TGTGCCAGCAGTTTATTAGGACTAAGGGGTTCACCCCTCCACTTT. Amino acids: CASSLLGLRGSPLHF.

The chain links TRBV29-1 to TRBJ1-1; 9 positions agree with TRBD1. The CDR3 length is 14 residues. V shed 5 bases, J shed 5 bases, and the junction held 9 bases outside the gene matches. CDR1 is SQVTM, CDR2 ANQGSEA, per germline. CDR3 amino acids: CSVQPGQGGTEAFF. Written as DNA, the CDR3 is TGCAGCGTTCAGCCGGGACAGGGTGGGACTGAAGCTTTCTTT. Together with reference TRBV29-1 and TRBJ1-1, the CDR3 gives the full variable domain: SAVISQKPSRDICQRGTSLTIQCQVDSQVTMMFWYRQQPGQSLTLIATANQGSEATYESGFVIDKFPISRPNLTFSTLTVSNMSPEDSSIYLCSVQPGQGGTEAFFGQGTRLTVV.

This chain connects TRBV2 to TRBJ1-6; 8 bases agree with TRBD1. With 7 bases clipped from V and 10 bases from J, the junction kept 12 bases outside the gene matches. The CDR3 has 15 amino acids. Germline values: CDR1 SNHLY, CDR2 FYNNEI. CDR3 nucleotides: TGTGCCAGCACCTCCGAACAGGGGGGCCTATCACCCCTCCACTTT. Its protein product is CASTSEQGGLSPLHF.

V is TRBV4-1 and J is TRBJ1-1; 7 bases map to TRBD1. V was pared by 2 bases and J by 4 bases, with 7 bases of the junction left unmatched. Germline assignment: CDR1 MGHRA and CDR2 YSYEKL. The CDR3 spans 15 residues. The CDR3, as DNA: TGCGCCAGCAGCCAATGGTTGACAGGGAGCACTGAAGCTTTCTTT. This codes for CASSQWLTGSTEAFF.

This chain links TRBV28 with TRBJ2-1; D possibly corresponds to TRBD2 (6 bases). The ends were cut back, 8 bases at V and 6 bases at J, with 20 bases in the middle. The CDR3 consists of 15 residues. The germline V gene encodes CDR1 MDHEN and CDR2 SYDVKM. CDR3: CASLNREWGLNEQFF. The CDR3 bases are TGTGCCAGCCTGAACCGGGAGTGGGGCCTCAATGAGCAGTTCTTC.

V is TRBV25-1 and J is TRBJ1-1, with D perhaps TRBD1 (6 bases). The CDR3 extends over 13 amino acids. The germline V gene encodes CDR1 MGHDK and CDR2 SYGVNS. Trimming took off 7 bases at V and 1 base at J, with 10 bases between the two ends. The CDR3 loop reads CASTGHSNTEAFF. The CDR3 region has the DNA TGTGCCAGCACGGGACACTCGAACACTGAAGCTTTCTTT.

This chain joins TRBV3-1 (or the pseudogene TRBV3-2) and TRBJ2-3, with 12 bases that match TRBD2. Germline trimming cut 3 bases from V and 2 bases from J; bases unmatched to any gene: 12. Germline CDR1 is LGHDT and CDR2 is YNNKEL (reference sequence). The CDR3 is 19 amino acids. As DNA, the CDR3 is TGTGCCAGCAGCCATCTTAAGGAACTAGCGGGGGGTATCACAGATACGCAGTATTTT. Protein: CASSHLKELAGGITDTQYF.

The CDR3 DNA sequence: TGCAGCGTTGCGGGGACACAAACCTACAATGAGCAGTTCTTC. Translation gives CSVAGTQTYNEQFF. This rearrangement joins TRBV29-1 to TRBJ2-1; TRBD1 might be the D (6 bases). The germline V gene has CDR1 SQVTM and CDR2 ANQGSEA. The CDR3 spans 14 residues. Trimming cost V 4 bases and J 2 bases, with 12 bases left between them.

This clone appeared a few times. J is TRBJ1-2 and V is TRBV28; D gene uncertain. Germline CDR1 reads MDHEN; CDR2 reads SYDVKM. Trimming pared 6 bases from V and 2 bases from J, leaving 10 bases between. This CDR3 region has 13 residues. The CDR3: CASSKDWNYGYTF. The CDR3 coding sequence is TGTGCCAGCAGCAAGGACTGGAACTATGGCTACACCTTC.

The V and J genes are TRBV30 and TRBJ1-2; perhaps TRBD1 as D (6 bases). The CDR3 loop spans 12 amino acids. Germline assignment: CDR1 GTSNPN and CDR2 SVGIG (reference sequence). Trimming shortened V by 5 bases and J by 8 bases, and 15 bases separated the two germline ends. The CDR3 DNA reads TGTGCCTGGCTCCCGGGACATCGAGGCTACACCTTC. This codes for CAWLPGHRGYTF. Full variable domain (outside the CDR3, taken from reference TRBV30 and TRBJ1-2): SQTIHQWPATLVQPVGSPLSLECTVEGTSNPNLYWYRQAAGRGLQLLFYSVGIGQISSEVPQNLSASRPQDRQFILSSKKLLLSDSGFYLCAWLPGHRGYTFGSGTRLTVV.

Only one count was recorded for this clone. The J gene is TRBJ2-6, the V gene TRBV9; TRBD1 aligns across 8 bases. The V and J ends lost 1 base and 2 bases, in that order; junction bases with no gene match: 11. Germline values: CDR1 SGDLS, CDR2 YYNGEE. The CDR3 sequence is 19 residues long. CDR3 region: CASSVRPGTGYTGANVLTF. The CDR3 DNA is TGTGCCAGCAGCGTACGGCCTGGGACAGGCTACACTGGGGCCAACGTCCTGACTTTC.

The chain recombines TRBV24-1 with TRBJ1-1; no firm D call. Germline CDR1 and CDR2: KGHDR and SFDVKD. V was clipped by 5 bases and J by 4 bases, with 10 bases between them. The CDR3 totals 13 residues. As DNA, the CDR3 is TGTGCCACCAGTGCAGGTCGGGGCACTGAAGCTTTCTTT. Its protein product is CATSAGRGTEAFF.

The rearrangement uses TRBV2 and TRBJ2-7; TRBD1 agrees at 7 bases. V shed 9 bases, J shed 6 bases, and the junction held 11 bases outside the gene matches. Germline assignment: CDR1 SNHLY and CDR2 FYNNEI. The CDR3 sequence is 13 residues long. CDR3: CASWGDRAVEQYF. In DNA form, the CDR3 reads TGTGCCAGTTGGGGAGACAGGGCGGTCGAGCAGTACTTC.

The CDR3: CASSQVVREQYF. CDR3 DNA sequence: TGTGCCAGCAGCCAAGTTGTCCGCGAGCAGTACTTC. This rearrangement joins TRBV3-1 (or the pseudogene TRBV3-2) to TRBJ2-7, with unresolved D. V dropped 1 base and J dropped 6 bases, with 7 bases sitting between them. The CDR3 totals 12 residues. Germline assignment: CDR1 LGHDT and CDR2 YNNKEL (reference sequence).

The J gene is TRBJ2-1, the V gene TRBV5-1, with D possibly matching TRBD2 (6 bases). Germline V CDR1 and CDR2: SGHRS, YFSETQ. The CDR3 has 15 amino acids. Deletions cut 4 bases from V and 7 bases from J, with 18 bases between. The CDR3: CASSPRGGRGNEQFF. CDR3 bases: TGCGCCAGCAGCCCCCGGGGAGGAAGGGGAAATGAGCAGTTCTTC.

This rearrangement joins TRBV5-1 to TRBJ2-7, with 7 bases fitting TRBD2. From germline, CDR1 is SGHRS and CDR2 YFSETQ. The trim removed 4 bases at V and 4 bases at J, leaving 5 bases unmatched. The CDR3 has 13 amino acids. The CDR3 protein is CASSPSGAYEQYF. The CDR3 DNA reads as TGCGCCAGCAGCCCAAGCGGGGCTTACGAGCAGTACTTC.

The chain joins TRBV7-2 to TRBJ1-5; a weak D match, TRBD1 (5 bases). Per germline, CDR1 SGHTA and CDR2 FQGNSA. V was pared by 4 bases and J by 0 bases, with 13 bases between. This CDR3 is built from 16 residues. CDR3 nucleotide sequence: TGTGCCAGCAGCTCATTTACAGGACATAGCAATCAGCCCCAGCATTTT. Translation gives CASSSFTGHSNQPQHF.

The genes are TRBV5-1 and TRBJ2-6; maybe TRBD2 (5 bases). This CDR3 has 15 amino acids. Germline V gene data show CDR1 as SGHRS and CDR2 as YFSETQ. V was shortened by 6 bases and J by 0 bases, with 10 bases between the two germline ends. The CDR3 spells CASTPRASGANVLTF. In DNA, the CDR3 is TGCGCCAGCACCCCGAGGGCCTCTGGGGCCAACGTCCTGACTTTC.

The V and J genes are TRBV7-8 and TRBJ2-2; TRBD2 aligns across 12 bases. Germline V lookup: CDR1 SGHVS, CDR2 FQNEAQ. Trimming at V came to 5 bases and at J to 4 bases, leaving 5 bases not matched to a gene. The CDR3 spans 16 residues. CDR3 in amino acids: CASSLRLAGATGELFF. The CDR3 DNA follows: TGTGCCAGCAGCCTGCGACTAGCGGGAGCCACCGGGGAGCTGTTTTTT.

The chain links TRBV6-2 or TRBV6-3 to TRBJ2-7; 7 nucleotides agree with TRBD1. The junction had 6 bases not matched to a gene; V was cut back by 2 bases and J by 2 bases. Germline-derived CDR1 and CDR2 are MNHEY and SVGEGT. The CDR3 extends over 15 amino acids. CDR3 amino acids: CASSYGTAKTYEQYF. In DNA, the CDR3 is TGTGCCAGCAGTTACGGGACAGCAAAAACCTACGAGCAGTACTTC.

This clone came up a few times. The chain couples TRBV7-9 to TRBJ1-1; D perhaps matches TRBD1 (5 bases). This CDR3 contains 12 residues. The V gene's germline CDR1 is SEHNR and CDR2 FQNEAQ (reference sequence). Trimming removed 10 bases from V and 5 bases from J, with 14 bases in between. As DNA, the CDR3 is TGTGCCACCTCGGACCAGGGAACTGAAGCTTTCTTT. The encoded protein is CATSDQGTEAFF.

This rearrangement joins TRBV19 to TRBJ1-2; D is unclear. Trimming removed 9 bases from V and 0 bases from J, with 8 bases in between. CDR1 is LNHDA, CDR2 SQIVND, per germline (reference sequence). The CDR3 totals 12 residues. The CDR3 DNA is TGTGCCAGCGCACTAGCTAACTATGGCTACACCTTC. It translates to CASALANYGYTF. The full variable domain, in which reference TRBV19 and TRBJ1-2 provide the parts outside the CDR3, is DGGITQSPKYLFRKEGQNVTLSCEQNLNHDAMYWYRQDPGQGLRLIYYSQIVNDFQKGDIAEGYSVSREKKESFPLTVTSAQKNPTAFYLCASALANYGYTFGSGTRLTVV.

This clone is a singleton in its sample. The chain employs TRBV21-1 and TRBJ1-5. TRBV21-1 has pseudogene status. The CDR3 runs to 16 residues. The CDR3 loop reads CASSKAGVYSNQPQHF. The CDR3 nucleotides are TGTGCCAGCAGCAAAGCAGGAGTTTATAGCAATCAGCCCCAGCATTTT.